Listed here are 27 T cell receptor beta chains from one sample, sequenced in a study of T-cell reconstitution after alpha-beta-depleted transplantation in children listed by TCRdb under 2016. Receptor amplification or capture employed PCR. Sequencing instrument: Illumina HiSeq 2500. TCR libraries were prepared with molecular barcoding, using unique molecular identifiers to normalize TCRbeta repertoire quantification. TCRdb redid the processing of the public reads, applying fastp at Q25 and MiXCR, and retained in-frame beta chains. Each CDR3 protein gets just one entry, which takes the most common genes and DNA from the rows behind it. This sample has 200,000 to 300,000 distinct CDR3 sequences in its table, and roughly a quarter of those were observed once. The leading ten clones occupy approximately 2.5% of the sample. This specimen's treatment or condition label, per the study, means: allogeneic hematopoietic cell transplantation with graft depleted of TCRalphabeta T cells and CD19 B cells.

This specimen consisted of PBMCs, obtained before TCRalphabeta/CD19-depleted stem cell transplant. Source of these receptors: a girl aged 2 to 9 with Fanconi anemia, due to receive a stem cell transplant.

This clonotype was recorded many times. This rearrangement joins TRBV29-1 to TRBJ2-5; 7 nucleotides align to TRBD1. Germline V gene data show CDR1 as SQVTM and CDR2 as ANQGSEA. V lost 5 bases and J lost 1; bases outside the gene matches: 4. This CDR3 has 13 residues. CDR3 DNA: TGCAGCGTTCCGGACAGGATCCAAGAGACCCAGTACTTC. The encoded protein is CSVPDRIQETQYF. The entire variable domain, with the rest obtained from reference TRBV29-1 and TRBJ2-5, is as follows: SAVISQKPSRDICQRGTSLTIQCQVDSQVTMMFWYRQQPGQSLTLIATANQGSEATYESGFVIDKFPISRPNLTFSTLTVSNMSPEDSSIYLCSVPDRIQETQYFGPGTRLLVL.

The DNA for the CDR3 is TGTGCCAGCAGCCGCCCGCGAAGGGGGACTAGCGGGAGGGCGAGGAACAATGAGCAGTTCTTC. Residues: CASSRPRRGTSGRARNNEQFF. The chain employs TRBV11-1 and TRBJ2-1; 16 bases line up with TRBD2. Losses at the gene ends were 5 bases for V and 5 bases for J; bases not matched to a gene: 18. CDR3 length: 21 amino acids. Germline V gene sequence: CDR1 SGHAT, CDR2 FQDESV (reference sequence).

This sequence joins TRBV4-1 and TRBJ2-3, with a possible D match to TRBD1 (6 bases). The CDR3 runs 18 residues. The V end lost 1 base, the J end lost 2 bases, and 19 bases lay between the germline ends. Germline values: CDR1 MGHRA, CDR2 YSYEKL. DNA of the CDR3: TGCGCCAGCAGCCAAGTTCCCCCACAGGGTACCTTCACAGATACGCAGTATTTT. As protein: CASSQVPPQGTFTDTQYF.

The chain uses TRBV27 and TRBJ2-4; a possible D gene is TRBD1 (5 bases). V lost 6 bases to trimming and J lost 1 base, with 16 bases between them. The CDR3 spans 16 residues. Germline CDR1 and CDR2: MNHEY and SMNVEV (reference sequence). The CDR3 sequence is CASRYDQGRAKNIQYF. DNA of the CDR3: TGTGCCAGCAGATACGACCAGGGAAGGGCCAAAAACATTCAGTACTTC.

Concerning this clonotype itself: Since a much larger clone is just one base distant, this may be a read error. Here the CDR3 omits its conserved ending phenylalanine or tryptophan, so a read error is the likely source. CDR3 coding DNA: TGTGCCAGCAGTCGGAGACAGTTCTCCTACGAGCAGTACATC. As protein: CASSRRQFSYEQYI. The V call is TRBV28, the J call TRBJ2-7; the D gene is possibly TRBD1 (5 bases). Trimming took 5 bases from V and 0 from J, leaving 11 bases between them. The CDR3 is made up of 14 amino acids. The germline CDR1 and CDR2 sequences are MDHEN and SYDVKM.

This clonotype was recorded many times. The V call is TRBV16, the J call TRBJ2-1; a possible D gene is TRBD2 (5 bases). CDR1 and CDR2 (germline): KGHSY, FQNENV. This CDR3 has 17 residues. V lost 1 base and J 0 bases, leaving 13 bases between the germline ends. DNA for the CDR3: TGTGCCAGCAGCCAATTTCTAGCCGGAAGCTCCTACAATGAGCAGTTCTTC. Translating gives CASSQFLAGSSYNEQFF.

This clonotype was counted a few times. This rearrangement joins TRBV10-3 to TRBJ1-3; 7 nucleotides match TRBD1. The CDR3 is 17 amino acids. Unmatched junction bases numbered 9, after V lost 0 bases and J lost 4 bases. CDR1 is ENHRY and CDR2 is SYGVKD in the germline V gene. The DNA for the CDR3 is TGTGCCATCAGTGAGTCCGGGACAGCCAGGAGAGGAAACACCATATATTTT. This encodes CAISESGTARRGNTIYF.

The chain uses TRBV2 and TRBJ2-3; D ambiguous. Germline CDR1 and CDR2: SNHLY and FYNNEI. The CDR3 consists of 14 residues. Trimming took 3 bases from V and 0 from J, leaving 7 bases between them. The CDR3 spells CASSDRGSTDTQYF. The CDR3 region has the DNA TGTGCCAGCAGTGATAGAGGTAGCACAGATACGCAGTATTTT. Variable domain in full (rest from reference TRBV2 and TRBJ2-3): EPEVTQTPSHQVTQMGQEVILRCVPISNHLYFYWYRQILGQKVEFLVSFYNNEISEKSEIFDDQFSVERPDGSNFTLKIRSTKLEDSAMYFCASSDRGSTDTQYFGPGTRLTVL.

This clonotype was detected many times. The chain links TRBV20-1 to TRBJ2-1; no clear D gene. Germline CDR1 is DFQATT and CDR2 is SNEGSKA (reference sequence). The CDR3 is 10 residues long. The V gene lost 5 bases and the J gene lost 4 bases, with 3 bases spanning the gap. CDR3 amino acids: CSAQYNEQFF. The CDR3 DNA sequence: TGCAGTGCTCAGTACAATGAGCAGTTCTTC.

This clonotype came up a few times. J is TRBJ2-5 and V is TRBV5-5, with TRBD2 matching 11 bases. Germline assignment: CDR1 SGHKS and CDR2 YYEKEE (reference sequence). The CDR3 extends over 17 amino acids. V trimming: 4 bases; J trimming: 5 bases; junction bases outside the gene matches: 13. The CDR3 loop reads CASSPFSGGARRETQYF. The CDR3 nucleotides are TGTGCCAGCAGCCCTTTTAGCGGGGGGGCGAGGAGGGAGACCCAGTACTTC.

The gene calls are TRBV5-1 and TRBJ2-7; the D gene could be TRBD1 or TRBD2 (6 bases each). With 0 bases removed from V and 0 bases from J, the gap between germline ends came to 13 bases. The CDR3 totals 16 residues. Germline CDR1 and CDR2: SGHRS and YFSETQ. The CDR3 protein is CASSLEGGWSSYEQYF. DNA for the CDR3: TGCGCCAGCAGCTTGGAGGGGGGTTGGAGCTCCTACGAGCAGTACTTC.

This clonotype was seen more than once but under ten times. This chain connects TRBV18 to TRBJ2-7; 7 nucleotides agree with TRBD2. CDR1 and CDR2 (germline): KGHSH, LQKENI. J lost 0 bases, V lost 2 bases, and 4 bases had no gene match. The CDR3 runs to 15 residues. CDR3 coding DNA: TGTGCCAGCTCACCAGCTGCGGGAGTCTCCTACGAGCAGTACTTC. It translates to CASSPAAGVSYEQYF.

This clonotype was seen repeatedly, ten times or more. This chain joins TRBV12-3 or TRBV12-4 and TRBJ2-3; a weak D match, TRBD2 (5 bases). The CDR3 runs 13 residues. The V end lost 10 bases, the J end lost 5 bases, and 16 bases lay between the germline ends. For the CDR3, the DNA is TGTGCCACTGGGCTAGCAGTACGAGATACGCAGTATTTT. Residues: CATGLAVRDTQYF.

CDR3 amino acids: CASSAEFYEQYF. CDR3 DNA sequence: TGCGCCAGCAGCGCGGAGTTCTACGAGCAGTACTTC. This rearrangement joins TRBV5-1 to TRBJ2-7; no definite D call. Germline CDR1 SGHRS, CDR2 YFSETQ. The CDR3 spans 12 residues. Trimming left V 4 bases short and J 3 bases short, with 8 bases between.

This clonotype has a handful of counts. V is TRBV29-1 and J is TRBJ2-7; D remains unclear. The V gene lost 5 bases and the J gene lost 2 bases, with 7 bases spanning the gap. The CDR3 is 11 residues long. Germline CDR1 and CDR2: SQVTM and ANQGSEA. The CDR3 reads CSVYGAYEQYF. The CDR3 DNA reads TGCAGCGTTTATGGGGCCTACGAGCAGTACTTC.

This chain joins TRBV11-2 and TRBJ2-2; D call uncertain. Germline CDR1 is SGHAT and CDR2 is FQNNGV. This CDR3 spans 14 amino acids. V was shortened by 5 bases and J by 5 bases, with 12 bases between the two germline ends. CDR3: CASSLDGGTGELFF. The CDR3 nucleotides are TGTGCCAGCAGCCTCGACGGTGGAACCGGGGAGCTGTTTTTT.

This chain connects TRBV29-1 to TRBJ2-1; TRBD2 matches 12 bases. Losses at the gene ends were 5 bases for V and 8 bases for J; bases not matched to a gene: 16. Germline V CDR1 and CDR2: SQVTM, ANQGSEA. The CDR3 sequence is 17 residues long. CDR3 sequence: CSVWRLAGASTSYEQFF. The CDR3 DNA follows: TGCAGCGTTTGGAGACTAGCGGGAGCCTCAACATCGTATGAGCAGTTCTTC.

This clonotype was seen at least ten times. The chain joins TRBV25-1 to TRBJ1-2; tentatively, D is TRBD1 (6 bases). The CDR3 totals 13 residues. Trimming took off 5 bases at V and 2 bases at J, with 9 bases between the two ends. Per germline, CDR1 MGHDK and CDR2 SYGVNS. For the CDR3, the DNA is TGTGCCAGCAGTCGCGACAGGAACTATGGCTACACCTTC. It specifies CASSRDRNYGYTF.

This clonotype came up many times. The chain is built from TRBV29-1 and TRBJ2-7; 8 nucleotides line up with TRBD1. CDR1 is SQVTM and CDR2 is ANQGSEA in the germline V gene. This CDR3 has 16 amino acids. V lost 0 bases and J lost 3; bases outside the gene matches: 10. In DNA form, the CDR3 reads TGCAGCGTTGAAGACCGCTTATGGACAGGGAACTACGAGCAGTACTTC. It codes for CSVEDRLWTGNYEQYF.

The V gene is TRBV27, the J gene TRBJ2-5; TRBD1 agrees at 9 bases. CDR3 length: 13 amino acids. With V trimmed by 7 bases and J by 5 bases, 5 bases remained unmatched. The germline CDR1 and CDR2 sequences are MNHEY and SMNVEV (reference sequence). CDR3 DNA sequence: TGTGCCAGCAACCCGACAGGGGGGGAGACCCAGTACTTC. It specifies CASNPTGGETQYF.

The rearrangement joins TRBV29-1 to TRBJ2-7, with TRBD1 matching 9 bases. The CDR3 extends over 10 amino acids. CDR1 and CDR2 (germline): SQVTM, ANQGSEA. V lost 6 bases to trimming and J lost 12 bases; unmatched junction nucleotides: 6. The CDR3 region is CSVTWDRVYF. CDR3 coding DNA: TGCAGCGTCACCTGGGACAGGGTGTACTTC.

The chain has TRBV29-1 and TRBJ2-7, with 8 bases matching TRBD1. CDR1 and CDR2 (germline): SQVTM, ANQGSEA. The trim removed 4 bases at V and 2 bases at J, leaving 4 bases unmatched. CDR3 length: 13 amino acids. CDR3 nucleotides: TGCAGCGTTGCGACAGGGGAAGCCTACGAGCAGTACTTC. Translation gives CSVATGEAYEQYF.

This clonotype has at least ten counts. The V call is TRBV29-1, the J call TRBJ2-5; D is possibly TRBD2 (6 bases). The ends were cut back, 7 bases at V and 2 bases at J, with 20 bases in the middle. Per the germline V gene, CDR1 is SQVTM and CDR2 is ANQGSEA. The CDR3 sequence is 15 residues long. This CDR3 reads CSGLLLASVQETQYF. CDR3 sequence (DNA): TGCAGCGGCTTACTTCTAGCGAGCGTACAAGAGACCCAGTACTTC.

This clonotype was found a few times. This chain connects TRBV6-6 to TRBJ2-7; D uncertain. V lost 2 bases and J 6 bases, leaving 5 bases between the germline ends. This CDR3 is 11 amino acids long. Germline-derived CDR1 and CDR2 are MNHNY and SVGAGI (reference sequence). CDR3 DNA sequence: TGTGCCAGCAGTTACGGAGCCGAGCAGTACTTC. Its translation: CASSYGAEQYF.

This clonotype appeared a few times. As DNA, the CDR3 is TGTGCCAGCACGGACCTAGCTAATGAGCAGTTCTTC. Protein sequence: CASTDLANEQFF. The rearrangement joins TRBV2 to TRBJ2-1; D might be TRBD2 (5 bases). CDR1 is SNHLY, CDR2 FYNNEI, per germline. V was pared by 7 bases and J by 7 bases, with 11 bases between. The CDR3 contains 12 residues.

V gene TRBV20-1 combines with J gene TRBJ1-1; 7 positions agree with TRBD1. This CDR3 region has 14 residues. Germline V gene data show CDR1 as DFQATT and CDR2 as SNEGSKA (reference sequence). The ends lost 6 bases at V and 1 base at J; junction bases unmatched: 8. The chain's CDR3 is CSAPRRTGNTEAFF. The DNA for the CDR3 is TGCAGTGCCCCGCGCCGGACAGGGAACACTGAAGCTTTCTTT.

The chain uses TRBV28 and TRBJ2-7; TRBD1 matches 7 bases. Trimming at V came to 3 bases and at J to 3 bases, leaving 11 bases not matched to a gene. CDR3 length: 16 residues. Looked up from germline, CDR1 is MDHEN and CDR2 is SYDVKM. In DNA form, the CDR3 reads TGTGCCAGCAGTTTGGGCGGGCCGAGGGGGCTCTACGAGCAGTACTTC. It is translated as CASSLGGPRGLYEQYF.